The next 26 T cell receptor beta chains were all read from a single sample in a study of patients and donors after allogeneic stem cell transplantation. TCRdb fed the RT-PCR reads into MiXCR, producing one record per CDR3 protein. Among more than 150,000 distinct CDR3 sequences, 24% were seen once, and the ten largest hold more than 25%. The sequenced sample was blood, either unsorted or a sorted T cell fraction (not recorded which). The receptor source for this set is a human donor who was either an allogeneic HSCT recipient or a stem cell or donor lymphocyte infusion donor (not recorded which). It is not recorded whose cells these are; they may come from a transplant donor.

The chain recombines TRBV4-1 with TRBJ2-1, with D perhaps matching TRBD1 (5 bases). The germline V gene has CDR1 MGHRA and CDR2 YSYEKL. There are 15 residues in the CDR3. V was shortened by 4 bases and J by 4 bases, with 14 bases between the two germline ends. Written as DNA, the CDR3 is TGCGCCAGCAGCCTCCAGCAGGGTTGGTACAATGAGCAGTTCTTC. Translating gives CASSLQQGWYNEQFF.

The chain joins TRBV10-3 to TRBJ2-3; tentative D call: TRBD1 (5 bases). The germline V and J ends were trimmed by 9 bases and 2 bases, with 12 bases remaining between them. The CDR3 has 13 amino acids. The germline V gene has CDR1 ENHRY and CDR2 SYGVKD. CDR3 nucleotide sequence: TGTGCCATAGGCGACAGATCCACAGATACGCAGTATTTT. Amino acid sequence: CAIGDRSTDTQYF.

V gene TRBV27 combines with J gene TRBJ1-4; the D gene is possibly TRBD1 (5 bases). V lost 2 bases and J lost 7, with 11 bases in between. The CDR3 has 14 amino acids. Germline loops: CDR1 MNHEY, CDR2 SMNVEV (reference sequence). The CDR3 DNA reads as TGTGCCAGCAGTTTAGGGTTAGGGGTTGAAAAACTGTTTTTT. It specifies CASSLGLGVEKLFF.

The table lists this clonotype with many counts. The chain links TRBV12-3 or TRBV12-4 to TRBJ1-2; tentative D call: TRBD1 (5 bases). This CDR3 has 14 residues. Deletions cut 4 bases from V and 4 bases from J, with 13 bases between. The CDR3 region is CASSSDRDGYGYTF. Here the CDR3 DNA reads TGTGCCAGCAGTTCCGACCGGGACGGCTATGGCTACACCTTC.

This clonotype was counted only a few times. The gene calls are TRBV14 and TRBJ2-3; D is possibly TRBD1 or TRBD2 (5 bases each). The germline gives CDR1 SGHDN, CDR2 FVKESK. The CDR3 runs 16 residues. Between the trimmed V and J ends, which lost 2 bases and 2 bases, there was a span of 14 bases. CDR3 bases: TGTGCCAGCAGCCAATGGGACGGAAGAGACACAGATACGCAGTATTTT. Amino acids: CASSQWDGRDTDTQYF. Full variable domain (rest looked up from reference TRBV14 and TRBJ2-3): EAGVTQFPSHSVIEKGQTVTLRCDPISGHDNLYWYRRVMGKEIKFLLHFVKESKQDESGMPNNRFLAERTGGTYSTLKVQPAELEDSGVYFCASSQWDGRDTDTQYFGPGTRLTVL.

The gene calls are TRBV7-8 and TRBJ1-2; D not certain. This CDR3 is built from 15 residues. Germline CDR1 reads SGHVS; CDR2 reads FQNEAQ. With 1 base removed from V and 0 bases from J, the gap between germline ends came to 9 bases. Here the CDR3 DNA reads TGTGCCAGCAGCTTAGAGGGAGGGTCTAACTATGGCTACACCTTC. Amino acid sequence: CASSLEGGSNYGYTF.

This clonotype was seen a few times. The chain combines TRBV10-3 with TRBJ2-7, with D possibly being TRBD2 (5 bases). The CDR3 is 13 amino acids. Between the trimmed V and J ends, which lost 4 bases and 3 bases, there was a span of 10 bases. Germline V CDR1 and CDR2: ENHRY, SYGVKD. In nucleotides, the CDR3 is TGTGCCATCAGTGTGACGGGAAGCTACGAGCAGTACTTC. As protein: CAISVTGSYEQYF.

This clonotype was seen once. CDR3 residues: CSASDWIRLAGGTDTQYF. The CDR3 DNA reads as TGCAGTGCTAGCGACTGGATCAGACTAGCGGGGGGCACAGATACGCAGTATTTT. The chain employs TRBV20-1 and TRBJ2-3; 12 nucleotides agree with TRBD2. This CDR3 spans 18 amino acids. CDR1 and CDR2 from the germline V gene are DFQATT and SNEGSKA (reference sequence). After removal of 3 bases from V and 1 base from J, the junction contained 11 bases not matched to a gene.

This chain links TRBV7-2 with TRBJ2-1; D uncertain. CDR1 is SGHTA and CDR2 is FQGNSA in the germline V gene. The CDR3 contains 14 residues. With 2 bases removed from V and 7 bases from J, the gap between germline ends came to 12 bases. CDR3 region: CASSLTGWVNEQFF. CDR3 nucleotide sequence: TGTGCCAGCAGCTTAACGGGTTGGGTGAATGAGCAGTTCTTC.

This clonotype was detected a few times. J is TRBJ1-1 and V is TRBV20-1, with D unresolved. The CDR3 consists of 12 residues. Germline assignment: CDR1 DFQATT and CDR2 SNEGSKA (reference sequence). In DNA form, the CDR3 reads TGCACCTCAGTTTATACTAACACTGAAGCTTTCTTT. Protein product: CTSVYTNTEAFF.

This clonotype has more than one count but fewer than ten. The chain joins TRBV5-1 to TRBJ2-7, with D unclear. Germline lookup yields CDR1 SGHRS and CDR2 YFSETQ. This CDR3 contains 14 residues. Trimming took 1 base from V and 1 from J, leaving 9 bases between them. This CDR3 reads CASSLRQPSYEQYF. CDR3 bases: TGCGCCAGCAGCTTGCGTCAGCCTTCCTACGAGCAGTACTTC.

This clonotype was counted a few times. CDR3 protein: CASSIARGAGEKLFF. DNA for the CDR3: TGTGCCAGTAGTATTGCGCGGGGGGCCGGTGAAAAACTGTTTTTT. The V call is TRBV19, the J call TRBJ1-4; D may be TRBD1 (6 bases). Trimming removed 3 bases from V and 7 bases from J, with 15 bases in between. The CDR3 loop spans 15 amino acids. Per germline, CDR1 LNHDA and CDR2 SQIVND (reference sequence).

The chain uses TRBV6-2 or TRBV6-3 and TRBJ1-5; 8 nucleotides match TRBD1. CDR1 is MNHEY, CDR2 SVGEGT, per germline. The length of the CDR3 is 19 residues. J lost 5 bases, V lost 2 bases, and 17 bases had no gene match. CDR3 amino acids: CASSYPRGQGLPPYQPQHF. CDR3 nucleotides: TGTGCCAGCAGTTACCCGCGAGGACAGGGCCTCCCTCCTTATCAGCCCCAGCATTTT.

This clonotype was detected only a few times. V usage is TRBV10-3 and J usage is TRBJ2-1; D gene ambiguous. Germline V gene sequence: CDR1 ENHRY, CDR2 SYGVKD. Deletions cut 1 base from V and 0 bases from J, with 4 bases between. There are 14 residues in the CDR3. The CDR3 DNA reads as TGTGCCATCAGTGAGTACGGCTCCTACAATGAGCAGTTCTTC. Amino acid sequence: CAISEYGSYNEQFF.

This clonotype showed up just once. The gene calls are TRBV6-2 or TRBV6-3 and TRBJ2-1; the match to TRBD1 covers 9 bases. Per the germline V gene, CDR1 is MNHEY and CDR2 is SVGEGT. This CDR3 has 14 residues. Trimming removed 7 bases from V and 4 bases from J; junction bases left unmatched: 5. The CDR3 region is CASIWDRAYNEQFF. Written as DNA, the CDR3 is TGTGCCAGCATCTGGGACAGGGCGTACAATGAGCAGTTCTTC.

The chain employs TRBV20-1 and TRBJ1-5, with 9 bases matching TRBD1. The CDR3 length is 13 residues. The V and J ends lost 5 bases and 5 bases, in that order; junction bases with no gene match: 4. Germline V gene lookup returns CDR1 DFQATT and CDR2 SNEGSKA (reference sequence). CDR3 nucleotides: TGCAGTGCTTGGGGACAGGGAGATCAGCCCCAGCATTTT. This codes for CSAWGQGDQPQHF.

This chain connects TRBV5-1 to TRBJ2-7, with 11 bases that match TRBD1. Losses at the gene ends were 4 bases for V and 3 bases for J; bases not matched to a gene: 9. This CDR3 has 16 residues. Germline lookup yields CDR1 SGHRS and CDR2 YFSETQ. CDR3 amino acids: CASSSYRDRGIYEQYF. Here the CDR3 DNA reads TGCGCCAGCAGCAGCTACCGGGACAGGGGGATCTACGAGCAGTACTTC.

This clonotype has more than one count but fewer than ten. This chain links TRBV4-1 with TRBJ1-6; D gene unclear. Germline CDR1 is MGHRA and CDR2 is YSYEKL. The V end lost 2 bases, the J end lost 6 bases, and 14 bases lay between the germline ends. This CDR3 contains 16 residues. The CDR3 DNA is TGCGCCAGCAGCCAAATGGGAGGGCTGAGTAATTCACCCCTCCACTTT. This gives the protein CASSQMGGLSNSPLHF.

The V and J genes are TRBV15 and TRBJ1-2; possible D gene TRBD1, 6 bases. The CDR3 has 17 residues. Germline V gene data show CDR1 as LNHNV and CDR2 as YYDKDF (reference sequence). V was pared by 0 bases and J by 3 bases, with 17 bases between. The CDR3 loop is CATSRDQGQGLDYGYTF. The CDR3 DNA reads TGTGCCACCAGCAGAGACCAGGGGCAGGGGCTTGACTATGGCTACACCTTC.

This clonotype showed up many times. CDR3 sequence: CASSFGDTGSQPQHF. CDR3 nucleotides: TGTGCCAGCAGTTTTGGGGACACGGGGAGCCAGCCCCAGCATTTT. This chain uses TRBV12-3 or TRBV12-4 with TRBJ1-5; possibly TRBD1 for D (6 bases). The CDR3 runs 15 residues. V gave up 3 bases and J gave up 7 bases, with 16 bases separating them.

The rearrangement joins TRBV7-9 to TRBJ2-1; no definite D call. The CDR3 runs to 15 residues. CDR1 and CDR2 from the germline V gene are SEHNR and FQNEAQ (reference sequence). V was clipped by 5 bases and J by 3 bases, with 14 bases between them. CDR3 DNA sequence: TGTGCCAGCAGCCCCGTGGCAGGAATCTACAATGAGCAGTTCTTC. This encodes CASSPVAGIYNEQFF.

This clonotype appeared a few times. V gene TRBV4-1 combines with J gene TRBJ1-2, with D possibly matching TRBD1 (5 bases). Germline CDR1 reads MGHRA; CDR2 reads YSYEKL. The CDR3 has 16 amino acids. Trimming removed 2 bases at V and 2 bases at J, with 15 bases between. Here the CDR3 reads CASSQMVTVRNYGYTF. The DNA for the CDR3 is TGCGCCAGCAGCCAAATGGTGACAGTGAGGAACTATGGCTACACCTTC.

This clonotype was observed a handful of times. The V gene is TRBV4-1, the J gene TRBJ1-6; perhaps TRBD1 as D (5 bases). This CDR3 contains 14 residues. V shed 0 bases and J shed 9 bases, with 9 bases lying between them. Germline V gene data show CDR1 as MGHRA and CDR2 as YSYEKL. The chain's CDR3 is CASSQDREGSPLHF. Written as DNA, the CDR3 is TGCGCCAGCAGCCAAGACAGGGAGGGTTCACCCCTCCACTTT.

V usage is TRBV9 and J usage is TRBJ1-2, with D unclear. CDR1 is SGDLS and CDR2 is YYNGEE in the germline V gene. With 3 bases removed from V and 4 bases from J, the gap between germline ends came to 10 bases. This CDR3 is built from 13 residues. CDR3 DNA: TGTGCCAGCAGCGGGGAGGATTCCTATGGCTACACCTTC. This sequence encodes CASSGEDSYGYTF.

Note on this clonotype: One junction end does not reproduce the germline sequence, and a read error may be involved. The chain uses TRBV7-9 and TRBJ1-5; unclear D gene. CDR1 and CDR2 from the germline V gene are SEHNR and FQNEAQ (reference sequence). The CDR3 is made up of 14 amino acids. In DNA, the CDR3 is TGTGCCAGCAGCTCGGAAATAGGCAAACAGCCCCAGCATTTT. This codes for CASSSEIGKQPQHF.

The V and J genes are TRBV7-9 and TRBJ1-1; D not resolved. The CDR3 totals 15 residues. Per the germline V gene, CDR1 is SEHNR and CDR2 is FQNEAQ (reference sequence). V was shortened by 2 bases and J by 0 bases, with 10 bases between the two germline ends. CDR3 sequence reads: CASSLSEVMNTEAFF. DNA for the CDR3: TGTGCCAGCAGCTTATCCGAGGTGATGAACACTGAAGCTTTCTTT.